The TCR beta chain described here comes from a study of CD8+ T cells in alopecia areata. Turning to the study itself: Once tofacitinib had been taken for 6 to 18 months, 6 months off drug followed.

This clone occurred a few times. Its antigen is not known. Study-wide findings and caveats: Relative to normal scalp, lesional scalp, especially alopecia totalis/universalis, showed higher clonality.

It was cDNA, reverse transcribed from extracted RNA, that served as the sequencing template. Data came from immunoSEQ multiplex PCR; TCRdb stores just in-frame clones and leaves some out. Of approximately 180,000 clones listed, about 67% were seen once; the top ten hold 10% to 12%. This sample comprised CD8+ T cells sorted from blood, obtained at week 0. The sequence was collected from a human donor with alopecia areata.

The CDR3 DNA is TGTGCCACAGCCGGGTCCACCGGCCCTCCCCTCCACTTT. Translated: CATAGSTGPPLHF. The chain couples TRBV10-3 to TRBJ1-6; D remains unclear. The CDR3 sequence is 13 residues long. V lost 10 bases to trimming and J lost 13 bases, with 20 bases between them. Looked up from germline, CDR1 is ENHRY and CDR2 is SYGVKD.